These T cell receptor beta chains were read from a single sample in a study of blood T cell repertoires in COVID-19. This table comes from immunoSEQ multiplex PCR, and its TCRdb copy is limited to in-frame clones, with some not included. The table lists under 150,000 clones, 65% to 90% of them singletons. Sequenced input: peripheral blood. The source is a man at least 80 years old with acute or convalescent COVID-19. The CDR3 runs from the conserved cysteine through the conserved F or W. A D gene is named only where the DNA matches it firmly. Only some rows state a clone size, as once, few, many or a class for expanded clones.

V	size	D	J	DNA	CDR3
TRBV11-2	-	TRBD1	TRBJ1-5	TGTGCCAGCAGCTTAGTAGGGACAGGGTGTTGCATGAATTTT	CASSLVGTGCCMNF
TRBV28	-	TRBD1	TRBJ1-2	TGTGCCAGCAGTTCGACAGGGGCCAGGCTGGGGGGCTACACCTTC	CASSSTGARLGGYTF
TRBV6-1	-	-	TRBJ1-3	TGTGCCAGCAGTGAAATGTCTGGCGGTGGAAACACCATATATTTT	CASSEMSGGGNTIYF
TRBV29-1	-	-	TRBJ2-7	TGCAGCGCGAGTAGGGGGAGCGAGCAGTACTTC	CSASRGSEQYF
TRBV19	few	-	TRBJ1-5	TGTGCCAGTAGTACAATGACTAATAGTCAGCCCCAGCATTTT	CASSTMTNSQPQHF
TRBV5-8	-	-	TRBJ2-2	TGTGCCAGCAGCGCATCCTACAGGGCCCAGAACACCGGGGAGCTGTTTTTT	CASSASYRAQNTGELFF
TRBV27	-	TRBD1	TRBJ1-3	TGTGCCATGCCGCTTGGGGACAGGGCCCCCTTGTCTGGAAACACCATATATTTT	CAMPLGDRAPLSGNTIYF
TRBV3-1/TRBV3-2	few	-	TRBJ1-2	TGTGCCAGCAGCCAAGGTTTGGGCGGGTCAGTCTATGGCTACACCTTC	CASSQGLGGSVYGYTF
TRBV7-2	-	-	TRBJ1-4	TGTGCCAGCAGCCCACAGGGAACAACTAATGAAAAACTGTTTTTT	CASSPQGTTNEKLFF
TRBV13	-	-	TRBJ2-1	TGTGCCAGCAGCCCGACTAGTAGTGATGAGCAGTTCTTC	CASSPTSSDEQFF
TRBV19	-	-	TRBJ1-1	TGTGCCAGTAGTATGGGAAGGGGATCGGACACTGAAGCTTTCTTT	CASSMGRGSDTEAFF
TRBV7-9	-	-	TRBJ1-3	TGTGCCAGCAGCTTGCGGACACTGGGAAACACCATATATTTT	CASSLRTLGNTIYF
TRBV4-3	-	TRBD1	TRBJ1-2	TGCGCCAGCGCAGGGGGCAAGTTAGTTAACTATGGCTACACCTTC	CASAGGKLVNYGYTF
TRBV4-2	few	-	TRBJ2-3	TGTGCCAGCAGCCCATCAGGGGGCACAGATACGCAGTATTTT	CASSPSGGTDTQYF
TRBV12-3/TRBV12-4	-	-	TRBJ1-1	TGTGCCAGCAGTTTATCAGAAAACACTGAAGCTTTCTTT	CASSLSENTEAFF
TRBV5-1	-	-	TRBJ2-3	TGCGCCAGCAGCGCCCCCGGGGATACGCAGTATTTT	CASSAPGDTQYF
TRBV5-5	-	-	TRBJ1-1	TGTGCCAGCAGCTTGGAACAATACACTGAAGCTTTCTTT	CASSLEQYTEAFF
TRBV6-6	-	-	TRBJ2-3	TGTGCCAGCAGTATCAAGCGGTCTAGCACAGATACGCAGTATTTT	CASSIKRSSTDTQYF
TRBV3-1/TRBV3-2	-	TRBD2	TRBJ2-1	TGTGCCAGCAGCCAAGATCGGAGCGGGAGAGGGAGAAATGAGCAGTTCTTC	CASSQDRSGRGRNEQFF
TRBV18	-	-	TRBJ2-5	TGTGCCAGCTCACCAGTGGGGAGTAGGCAAGAGACCCAGTACTTC	CASSPVGSRQETQYF
TRBV4-2	-	TRBD1	TRBJ1-1	TGTGCCAGCAGCCGGAGTCTACAGGGGACCAACACTGAAGCTTTCTTT	CASSRSLQGTNTEAFF
TRBV11-2	-	TRBD2	TRBJ2-1	TGTGCCAGCAGCTTAGGACTAGCGGCCTACAATGAGCAGTTCTTC	CASSLGLAAYNEQFF